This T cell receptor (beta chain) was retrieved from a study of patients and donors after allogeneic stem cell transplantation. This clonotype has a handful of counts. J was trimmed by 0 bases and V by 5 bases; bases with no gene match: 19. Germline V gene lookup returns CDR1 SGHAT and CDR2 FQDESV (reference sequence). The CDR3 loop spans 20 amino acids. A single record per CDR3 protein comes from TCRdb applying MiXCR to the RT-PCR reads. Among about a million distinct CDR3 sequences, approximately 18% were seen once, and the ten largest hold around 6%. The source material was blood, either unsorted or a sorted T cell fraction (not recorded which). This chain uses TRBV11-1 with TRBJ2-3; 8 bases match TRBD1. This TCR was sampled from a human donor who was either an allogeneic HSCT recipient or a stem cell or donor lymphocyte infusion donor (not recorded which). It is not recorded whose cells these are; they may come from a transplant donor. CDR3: CASSAGQGLLQTSSTDTQYF. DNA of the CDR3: TGTGCCAGCAGCGCTGGACAGGGCCTTCTGCAGACTTCTAGCACAGATACGCAGTATTTT.